This T cell receptor (beta chain) was obtained from a study of T-cell reconstitution after alpha-beta-depleted transplantation in children. Study-level points and caveats: Expanded clones from the graft, numbering several hundred, reportedly supplied alpha-beta T cells about two months after transplant.

This clonotype was seen many times. Its matching antigen is unknown. This CDR3 has 14 residues. V was pared by 5 bases and J by 5 bases, with 14 bases between. Preparation of the TCRbeta library used unique molecular identifiers. TCRdb ran MiXCR on the PCR reads and lists one entry per CDR3 protein. This sample has about 200,000 distinct CDR3 sequences, with under 8.5% found just once. This receptor was obtained from a boy aged 2-15 years with acute lymphoblastic leukemia, due to receive a stem cell transplant. The chain has TRBV12-3 or TRBV12-4 and TRBJ2-3, with D unclear. The input for sequencing was PBMCs, taken before TCRalphabeta/CD19-depleted stem cell transplant. CDR3 DNA sequence: TGTGCCAGCAGTACCCCACGACTGGAAGATACGCAGTATTTT. Protein product: CASSTPRLEDTQYF.